What follows describes a single T cell receptor beta chain. cDNA prepared by RNA extraction and subsequent reverse transcription served as the template for sequencing. Clones were read by immunoSEQ multiplex PCR, and TCRdb kept only the in-frame ones, dropping some. The sample contains roughly 40,000 clones, more than 90% of which appear only once. This record comes from a study of CD8+ T cells in alopecia areata. This CDR3 has 17 amino acids. With 5 bases clipped from V and 0 bases from J, the junction kept 11 bases outside the gene matches. Looked up from germline, CDR1 is MGHRA and CDR2 is YSYEKL. Treatment denoted: oral pan-JAK inhibitor, 5-10 mg twice daily.

The sequence was obtained from a human donor with alopecia areata. The input for sequencing was CD8+ T cells sorted from blood, taken at week 24, from a patient treated with tofacitinib. This sequence joins TRBV4-1 and TRBJ2-3, with 7 bases lining up with TRBD1. The CDR3 nucleotides are TGCGCCAGCAGCAGCGAAGAGACAGGGCCGAGCACAGATACGCAGTATTTT. Protein sequence: CASSSEETGPSTDTQYF.